Following are 17 T cell receptor beta chains from one sample sequenced in a study of graft-versus-host responses after intestinal transplantation. Clones were sequenced by immunoSEQ multiplex PCR, and TCRdb holds only the in-frame ones, with some missing. In the table there are thousands of clones, about four fifths of which are singletons. Lymphocytes (intraepithelial and lamina propria) were released by processing the graft tissue. Sequenced here: ileum tissue, sampled around 17 and 21 days after intestinal transplantation. The receptor set was obtained from a human patient who received an intestinal transplant, so some T cells may come from the graft donor.

This rearrangement joins TRBV20-1 to TRBJ1-6, with D unclear. Germline CDR1 reads DFQATT; CDR2 reads SNEGSKA (reference sequence). Deletions cut 3 bases from V and 9 bases from J, with 3 bases between. The CDR3 totals 10 residues. The CDR3 DNA reads TGCAGTGCTAGCGGTTCACCCCTCCACTTT. It yields the protein CSASGSPLHF.

The CDR3 protein is CASSEGTLSNQPQHF. The DNA for the CDR3 is TGTGCCAGCAGTGAGGGGACACTCAGCAATCAGCCCCAGCATTTT. This chain connects TRBV6-1 to TRBJ1-5, with a tentative D call TRBD1 (6 bases). The CDR3 runs 15 residues. Trimming removed 3 bases at V and 1 base at J, with 10 bases between. Per the germline V gene, CDR1 is MNHNS and CDR2 is SASEGT.

The rearrangement links TRBV2 to TRBJ2-7, with D uncertain. Per the germline V gene, CDR1 is SNHLY and CDR2 is FYNNEI. The CDR3 consists of 11 residues. Trimming removed 4 bases from V and 6 bases from J, with 7 bases in between. The CDR3 loop reads CASSVRAEQYF. Written as DNA, the CDR3 is TGTGCCAGCAGTGTTAGGGCCGAGCAGTACTTC.

The rearrangement uses TRBV4-1 and TRBJ1-4; D remains unclear. Germline lookup yields CDR1 MGHRA and CDR2 YSYEKL. The CDR3 has 12 residues. V lost 5 bases, J lost 4 bases, and 5 bases lay in between. This CDR3 reads CASSSFNEKLFF. CDR3 DNA sequence: TGCGCCAGCAGCTCCTTTAATGAAAAACTGTTTTTT.

CDR3 bases: TGCAGCGTTACAGACAGGGGACCGAACACTGAAGCTTTCTTT. As protein: CSVTDRGPNTEAFF. This chain uses TRBV29-1 with TRBJ1-1; 8 bases map to TRBD1. The germline gives CDR1 SQVTM, CDR2 ANQGSEA. This CDR3 is 14 amino acids long. Trimming took 5 bases from V and 1 from J; bases not matched to a gene: 6.

V gene TRBV4-1 combines with J gene TRBJ1-2, with D possibly TRBD1 on 6 matching bases. There are 15 residues in the CDR3. The ends were cut back, 1 base at V and 3 bases at J, with 12 bases in the middle. Germline CDR1 reads MGHRA; CDR2 reads YSYEKL. The CDR3 nucleotides read TGCGCCAGCAGCCAAGTCTTACAGGGCTACTATGGCTACACCTTC. Translation gives CASSQVLQGYYGYTF.

The chain couples TRBV18 to TRBJ1-1; D is unclear. The V gene's germline CDR1 is KGHSH and CDR2 LQKENI. CDR3 length equals 14 residues. V was cut by 0 bases and J by 4 bases, with 9 bases left in between. CDR3 nucleotide sequence: TGTGCCAGCTCACCACCGGGCCGGGGCACTGAAGCTTTCTTT. Amino acids: CASSPPGRGTEAFF.

The chain carries TRBV7-8 and TRBJ2-3; 10 bases align to TRBD1. The CDR3 covers 15 residues. Per germline, CDR1 SGHVS and CDR2 FQNEAQ. Trimming took 5 bases from V and 4 from J; bases not matched to a gene: 6. The CDR3 DNA follows: TGTGCCAGCAGCCGGGACAGGGGCAGGGCAGATACGCAGTATTTT. This translates into CASSRDRGRADTQYF. Using reference TRBV7-8 and TRBJ2-3 for the parts outside the CDR3, the full variable domain is GAGVSQSPRYKVAKRGQDVALRCDPISGHVSLFWYQQALGQGPEFLTYFQNEAQLDKSGLPSDRFFAERPEGSVSTLKIQRTQQEDSAVYLCASSRDRGRADTQYFGPGTRLTVL.

This chain uses TRBV29-1 with TRBJ2-1; the match to TRBD2 covers 11 bases. V was clipped by 0 bases and J by 9 bases; unmatched bases: 7. The CDR3 has 15 residues. CDR1 is SQVTM, CDR2 ANQGSEA, per germline. The CDR3 DNA follows: TGCAGCGTTGAAGACCCTAGCGGGGGGCCGGGTGAGCAGTTCTTC. Translating it yields CSVEDPSGGPGEQFF.

This clone has only one observation. The chain recombines TRBV6-1 with TRBJ1-1, with TRBD1 matching 8 bases. This CDR3 has 15 amino acids. Trimming removed 6 bases from V and 4 bases from J; junction bases left unmatched: 10. Germline CDR1 and CDR2: MNHNS and SASEGT. The CDR3 protein is CASRLSGGSVTEAFF. The CDR3 region has the DNA TGTGCCAGCAGGCTATCAGGGGGCTCGGTCACTGAAGCTTTCTTT.

The chain carries TRBV4-1 and TRBJ1-1; D unresolved. The germline V and J ends were trimmed by 4 bases and 8 bases, with 20 bases remaining between them. This CDR3 region has 15 residues. Germline V gene lookup returns CDR1 MGHRA and CDR2 YSYEKL. The CDR3 here is CASSPHLQFTSEAFF. The CDR3 DNA reads TGCGCCAGCAGCCCGCACCTACAGTTTACTTCCGAAGCTTTCTTT.

The sample holds one count of this clone. The chain uses TRBV7-8 and TRBJ1-5; TRBD1 matches 7 bases. CDR1 is SGHVS and CDR2 is FQNEAQ in the germline V gene. V lost 6 bases, J lost 0 bases, and 5 bases stayed unmatched. The CDR3 totals 15 residues. CDR3: CASSIDRVSNQPQHF. The DNA of the CDR3 is TGTGCCAGCAGTATAGACAGGGTTAGCAATCAGCCCCAGCATTTT.

The chain joins TRBV6-1 to TRBJ1-5, with 9 bases identical to TRBD1. V shed 6 bases, J shed 15 bases, and the junction held 15 bases outside the gene matches. The germline V gene has CDR1 MNHNS and CDR2 SASEGT. The CDR3 sequence is 14 residues long. Here the CDR3 DNA reads TGTGCCAGCAGGGGGAGCCAGGGGACAGGGAAGGGGCATTTT. Translation: CASRGSQGTGKGHF.

V and J are TRBV4-1 and TRBJ2-2; possible D gene TRBD2, 6 bases. This CDR3 region has 16 residues. V was trimmed by 3 bases and J by 7 bases, leaving 18 bases between them. CDR1 is MGHRA and CDR2 is YSYEKL in the germline V gene. CDR3 protein: CASSHTGGVYNGELFF. The CDR3 coding sequence is TGCGCCAGCAGCCATACAGGCGGGGTGTATAACGGGGAGCTGTTTTTT.

The J gene is TRBJ2-3, the V gene TRBV5-1; tentatively, D is TRBD1 (6 bases). Germline CDR1 and CDR2: SGHRS and YFSETQ. This CDR3 is 16 amino acids long. V was cut by 1 base and J by 4 bases, with 16 bases left in between. CDR3 amino acids: CASSLRAGEPPDTQYF. CDR3 sequence (DNA): TGCGCCAGCAGCTTGCGGGCAGGGGAACCCCCAGATACGCAGTATTTT.

This clone appeared a single time. J is TRBJ2-3 and V is TRBV5-1; perhaps TRBD2 as D (5 bases). This CDR3 is built from 13 residues. Germline lookup yields CDR1 SGHRS and CDR2 YFSETQ. V lost 6 bases, J lost 2 bases, and 10 bases lay in between. The CDR3 coding sequence is TGCGCCAGCACATCCGGGAACACAGATACGCAGTATTTT. As protein: CASTSGNTDTQYF.

The J gene is TRBJ2-7, the V gene TRBV28; 8 positions agree with TRBD2. CDR1 and CDR2 (germline): MDHEN, SYDVKM. J lost 6 bases, V lost 3 bases, and 16 bases had no gene match. This CDR3 region has 17 residues. The CDR3 DNA is TGTGCCAGCAGTTTGAGTCTGGGTCGGACGGGACTAGGCGAGCAGTACTTC. Translating it yields CASSLSLGRTGLGEQYF.